This is a list of T cell receptor beta chains from one sample in a study of early T cells in non-severe SARS-CoV-2 infection. A single record per CDR3 protein comes from TCRdb applying MiXCR to the 5' RACE reads. The table records 40,000 or so distinct CDR3 sequences, roughly 10% of them present only once. Material for sequencing was whole blood. The receptors were gathered from an adult who was a healthcare worker with PCR-confirmed SARS-CoV-2 infection or an uninfected control (not recorded which). Each CDR3 is given with its conserved first and last residue. D genes are given only for firm matches. Clone size is shown for a subset of rows, as once, few, many or a class of expanded clone.

v_gene	d_gene	j_gene	abundance	CDR3aa	CDR3nt
TRBV5-1	TRBD1	TRBJ2-1	few	CASSLGQGNSYNEQFF	TGCGCCAGCAGCTTGGGACAGGGGAACTCCTACAATGAGCAGTTCTTC
TRBV29-1	-	TRBJ2-7	many	CSVQNLAYEQYF	TGCAGCGTCCAAAACCTAGCGTACGAGCAGTACTTC
TRBV29-1	-	TRBJ2-7	few	CSVRSYEQYF	TGCAGCGTTCGCTCCTACGAGCAGTACTTC
TRBV5-1	TRBD1	TRBJ1-1	-	CASLPLREGANMNTEAFF	TGCGCCAGCCTACCCCTCCGGGAGGGGGCAAACATGAACACTGAAGCTTTCTTT
TRBV29-1	-	TRBJ2-7	-	CSVSDTSSYEQYF	TGCAGCGTGTCGGACACCAGCTCCTACGAGCAGTACTTC
TRBV11-2	-	TRBJ2-3	-	CASSLDRGDTQYF	TGTGCCAGCAGCTTAGATCGGGGAGATACGCAGTATTTT
TRBV6-6	TRBD2	TRBJ2-1	many	CASSPPGGRSNEQFF	TGTGCCAGCAGTCCCCCGGGAGGCAGGTCCAATGAGCAGTTCTTC
TRBV29-1	-	TRBJ1-1	-	CSVEVGNQAAFF	TGCAGCGTTGAGGTTGGGAATCAAGCAGCTTTCTTT
TRBV5-1	-	TRBJ2-7	many	CASSLVGGRAYEQYF	TGCGCCAGCAGCTTGGTCGGGGGTAGGGCCTACGAGCAGTACTTC
TRBV7-8	TRBD2	TRBJ2-1	few	CASSLAAGGVNEQFF	TGTGCCAGCAGCTTAGCAGCGGGAGGGGTCAATGAGCAGTTCTTC
TRBV7-2	-	TRBJ2-3	many	CASSPFTDTQYF	TGTGCCAGCAGCCCATTCACAGATACGCAGTATTTT
TRBV28	-	TRBJ1-2	few	CASNEYGYGYTF	TGTGCCAGCAATGAATACGGTTATGGCTACACCTTC
TRBV29-1	-	TRBJ1-1	-	CSAATANTEAFF	TGCAGCGCTGCGACAGCGAACACTGAAGCTTTCTTT
TRBV6-5	-	TRBJ2-6	-	CTSSAGGANVLTF	TGTACCAGCTCAGCAGGCGGGGCCAACGTCCTGACTTTC
TRBV12-3/TRBV12-4	-	TRBJ2-7	-	CASSFGGGNEQYF	TGTGCCAGCAGTTTTGGAGGGGGGAACGAGCAGTACTTC
TRBV29-1	-	TRBJ2-3	-	CSVDLQDPTQYF	TGCAGCGTTGATCTTCAGGACCCAACGCAGTATTTT
TRBV7-3	-	TRBJ2-1	many	CASSAQGGRLDEQFF	TGTGCCAGCAGCGCTCAGGGGGGGCGGCTGGATGAGCAGTTCTTC
TRBV23-1	TRBD1	TRBJ2-7	many	CASSQSAADQQGSPYEQYF	TGCGCCAGCAGTCAATCGGCGGCAGATCAACAGGGGAGCCCCTACGAGCAGTACTTC
TRBV7-2	-	TRBJ2-1	few	CASSPDPYNEQFF	TGTGCCAGCAGCCCAGACCCCTACAATGAGCAGTTCTTC
TRBV27	-	TRBJ2-7	many	CASSLFRDRLYEQYF	TGTGCCAGCAGTTTATTCCGGGACCGCCTCTACGAGCAGTACTTC
TRBV10-2	-	TRBJ2-2	many	CASTAVQGTGELFF	TGCGCCAGCACCGCGGTTCAAGGCACCGGGGAGCTGTTTTTT
TRBV24-1	-	TRBJ2-5	medium-sized	CATSDLNRQETQYF	TGTGCCACCAGTGATTTGAACAGGCAAGAGACCCAGTACTTC
TRBV7-2	-	TRBJ1-1	many	CASSLKWQEDTEAFF	TGTGCCAGCAGCTTAAAGTGGCAGGAGGACACTGAAGCTTTCTTT
TRBV7-3	TRBD2	TRBJ2-1	many	CASSPGRGLGRDEQFF	TGTGCCAGCAGCCCCGGGCGTGGACTAGGGCGGGATGAGCAGTTCTTC
TRBV29-1	TRBD2	TRBJ2-2	many	CSVDGGVLTGELFF	TGCAGCGTTGATGGGGGGGTACTCACCGGGGAGCTGTTTTTT
TRBV4-3	-	TRBJ2-5	many	CASSQDMAGRETQYF	TGCGCCAGCAGCCAAGACATGGCAGGCCGAGAGACCCAGTACTTC
TRBV29-1	TRBD2	TRBJ2-1	few	CSVERTSEYNEQFF	TGCAGCGTTGAACGGACTAGCGAATACAATGAGCAGTTCTTC
TRBV6-6	-	TRBJ2-3	many	CASSQFSDTQYF	TGTGCCAGCAGTCAGTTCTCAGATACGCAGTATTTT
TRBV7-2	-	TRBJ1-5	many	CASSLGNQPQHF	TGTGCCAGCAGCTTAGGAAATCAGCCCCAGCATTTT
TRBV11-2	TRBD1	TRBJ2-7	many	CASSRQGDSYEQYF	TGTGCCAGCAGCAGACAAGGGGACAGTTACGAGCAGTACTTC
TRBV11-1	TRBD2	TRBJ2-1	many	CASSLGAWREWPHNEQFF	TGTGCCAGCAGCTTAGGGGCGTGGCGGGAGTGGCCTCACAATGAGCAGTTCTTC
TRBV7-2	-	TRBJ2-7	-	CASSLGRGHYEQYF	TGTGCCAGCAGCTTAGGGCGGGGGCACTACGAGCAGTACTTC